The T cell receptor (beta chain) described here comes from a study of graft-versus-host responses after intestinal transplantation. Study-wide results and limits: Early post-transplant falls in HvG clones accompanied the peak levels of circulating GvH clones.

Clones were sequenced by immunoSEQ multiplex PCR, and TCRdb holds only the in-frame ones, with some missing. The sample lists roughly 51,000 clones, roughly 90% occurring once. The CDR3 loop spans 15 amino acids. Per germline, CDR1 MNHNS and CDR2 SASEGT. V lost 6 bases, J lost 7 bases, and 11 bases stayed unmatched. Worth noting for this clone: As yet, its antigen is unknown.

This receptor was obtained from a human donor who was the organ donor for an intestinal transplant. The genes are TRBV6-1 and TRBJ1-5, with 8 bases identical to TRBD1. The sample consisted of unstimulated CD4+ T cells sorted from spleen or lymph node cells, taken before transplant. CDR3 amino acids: CASRGTGGSSQPQHF. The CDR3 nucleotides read TGTGCCAGCAGGGGGACAGGAGGTTCTAGCCAGCCCCAGCATTTT.